The 26 T cell receptor beta chains below were found in one sample sequenced in a study of B cell selection in AIRE deficiency. Sequenced by immunoSEQ multiplex PCR; TCRdb stores in-frame clones only, minus some. Here the sample spans under 30,000 clones, about 95% being singletons. CD4+CD127+ cells were sorted as the conventional CD4 T cells. What was sequenced was CD4+CD127+ conventional T cells sorted from PBMCs. These receptors were obtained from a human donor in good health.

The chain combines TRBV18 with TRBJ1-2; TRBD1 is a possible D gene (5 bases). The CDR3 is made up of 15 amino acids. Germline V lookup: CDR1 KGHSH, CDR2 LQKENI. V shed 5 bases and J shed 5 bases, with 18 bases lying between them. The CDR3 DNA reads as TGTGCCAGCTCAACACTTGGCGAGGGGAGGTATGGCTACACCTTC. It is translated as CASSTLGEGRYGYTF.

This clone occurred once. The chain couples TRBV19 to TRBJ1-1; no reliable D call. Trimming took 3 bases from V and 3 from J, leaving 2 bases between them. The CDR3 sequence is 11 residues long. CDR1 is LNHDA, CDR2 SQIVND, per germline (reference sequence). The CDR3 here is CASSMYTEAFF. CDR3 DNA: TGTGCCAGTAGTATGTACACTGAAGCTTTCTTT.

The rearrangement joins TRBV30 to TRBJ1-2; 9 positions match TRBD1. The CDR3 has 14 amino acids. V shed 4 bases and J 2 bases; nucleotides not matched to a gene: 5. The germline V gene has CDR1 GTSNPN and CDR2 SVGIG (reference sequence). The CDR3 sequence is CAWTRTGENYGYTF. In DNA form, the CDR3 reads TGTGCCTGGACCAGGACAGGGGAGAACTATGGCTACACCTTC.

The J gene is TRBJ2-7, the V gene TRBV4-1; 11 positions agree with TRBD2. Trimming removed 3 bases from V and 2 bases from J; junction bases left unmatched: 9. The germline V gene encodes CDR1 MGHRA and CDR2 YSYEKL. The CDR3 is 17 residues long. Here the CDR3 DNA reads TGCGCCAGCAGCCATCTTACTAGCGGGAGCCGGACCTACGAGCAGTACTTC. Translation gives CASSHLTSGSRTYEQYF.

V and J are TRBV18 and TRBJ1-1; no definite D call. Trimming removed 6 bases from V and 1 base from J, with 9 bases in between. The CDR3 has 13 amino acids. The V gene's germline CDR1 is KGHSH and CDR2 LQKENI. The CDR3 nucleotides read TGTGCCAGCTCCCGCGACTGGAACACTGAAGCTTTCTTT. Its protein product is CASSRDWNTEAFF.

The chain couples TRBV5-1 to TRBJ2-1; no definite D call. This CDR3 has 13 residues. V shed 0 bases and J shed 4 bases, with 5 bases lying between them. The germline gives CDR1 SGHRS, CDR2 YFSETQ. The CDR3 region is CASSLDLYNEQFF. The DNA of the CDR3 is TGCGCCAGCAGCTTGGACCTTTACAATGAGCAGTTCTTC.

This clone appeared once. This chain connects TRBV5-1 to TRBJ2-3; D may be TRBD1 (5 bases). The CDR3 totals 12 residues. Germline V gene lookup returns CDR1 SGHRS and CDR2 YFSETQ. The V and J ends lost 2 bases and 5 bases respectively, with 6 bases between them. CDR3 protein: CASSFQGDTQYF. DNA of the CDR3: TGCGCCAGCAGCTTCCAGGGAGATACGCAGTATTTT.

The chain joins TRBV6-5 to TRBJ2-7, with TRBD2 identical over 10 bases. V was pared by 4 bases and J by 2 bases, with 5 bases of the junction left unmatched. The CDR3 totals 15 residues. Per the germline V gene, CDR1 is MNHEY and CDR2 is SVGAGI. CDR3 sequence reads: CASSSRLAGAYEQYF. The CDR3, as DNA: TGTGCCAGCAGTTCGCGACTAGCGGGTGCCTACGAGCAGTACTTC.

The chain employs TRBV30 and TRBJ2-1; 8 nucleotides agree with TRBD2. The germline CDR1 and CDR2 sequences are GTSNPN and SVGIG (reference sequence). V shed 8 bases, J shed 3 bases, and the junction held 6 bases outside the gene matches. The CDR3 covers 13 residues. The CDR3 DNA reads TGTGCCCGCCACGGGAGGGGCTACAATGAGCAGTTCTTC. Its translation: CARHGRGYNEQFF.

This chain uses TRBV9 with TRBJ1-3; the D is unclear. The CDR3 has 15 residues. Trimming removed 4 bases at V and 0 bases at J, with 11 bases between. CDR1 SGDLS and CDR2 YYNGEE come from the germline V gene. The chain's CDR3 is CASSPQLVSGNTIYF. CDR3 coding DNA: TGTGCCAGCAGCCCCCAACTCGTCTCTGGAAACACCATATATTTT. Filled out from reference TRBV9 and TRBJ1-3, the complete variable domain reads DSGVTQTPKHLITATGQRVTLRCSPRSGDLSVYWYQQSLDQGLQFLIQYYNGEERAKGNILERFSAQQFPDLHSELNLSSLELGDSALYFCASSPQLVSGNTIYFGEGSWLTVV.

The CDR3 coding sequence is TGCGCCAGCAGCCCCAGGGGTGCGCCGAGTACGACTGAAGCTTTCTTT. Translating gives CASSPRGAPSTTEAFF. The chain recombines TRBV4-1 with TRBJ1-1; D possibly corresponds to TRBD1 (6 bases). The V end was cut by 4 bases, the J end by 5 bases, with 20 bases between. This CDR3 spans 16 amino acids. Looked up from germline, CDR1 is MGHRA and CDR2 is YSYEKL.

The chain recombines TRBV6-5 with TRBJ2-3; 11 nucleotides line up with TRBD1. Per germline, CDR1 MNHEY and CDR2 SVGAGI. Trimming removed 5 bases from V and 4 bases from J; junction bases left unmatched: 5. The CDR3 loop spans 15 amino acids. CDR3 nucleotides: TGTGCCAGCAGTCGAGGACAGGGGGCCTCAGATACGCAGTATTTT. This codes for CASSRGQGASDTQYF.

This clone showed up just once. V usage is TRBV2 and J usage is TRBJ1-4; 11 bases are shared with TRBD1. Losses at the gene ends were 6 bases for V and 7 bases for J; bases not matched to a gene: 1. The CDR3 length is 13 residues. Germline values: CDR1 SNHLY, CDR2 FYNNEI. The CDR3 spells CASRGTGGEKLFF. The DNA of the CDR3 is TGTGCCAGCAGAGGGACAGGGGGTGAAAAACTGTTTTTT.

This chain uses TRBV12-2 with TRBJ1-2. TRBV12-2 is flagged as a pseudogene. This CDR3 contains 13 residues. CDR3 in DNA: TGTGCAAGTCGCCCCCGCATAAACTATGGCTACACCTTC. Protein: CASRPRINYGYTF.

The chain recombines TRBV29-1 with TRBJ1-2; no reliable D call. Trimming took 1 base from V and 0 from J, leaving 9 bases between them. This CDR3 spans 14 amino acids. CDR1 is SQVTM, CDR2 ANQGSEA, per germline. CDR3 coding DNA: TGCAGCGTTGAAGGGTCAAGGGCTAACTATGGCTACACCTTC. This encodes CSVEGSRANYGYTF.

This clone was picked up one time. The chain joins TRBV6-5 to TRBJ1-4; D may be TRBD1 (5 bases). Trimming cost V 0 bases and J 4 bases, with 9 bases left between them. Germline values: CDR1 MNHEY, CDR2 SVGAGI. The CDR3 spans 15 residues. The CDR3 nucleotides read TGTGCCAGCAGTTACTCGAGGGGAGTTAATGAAAAACTGTTTTTT. Translated: CASSYSRGVNEKLFF.

The chain employs TRBV13 and TRBJ2-3; no clear D. Germline lookup yields CDR1 PRHDT and CDR2 FYEKMQ (reference sequence). The CDR3 loop spans 13 amino acids. V lost 5 bases, J lost 1 base, and 7 bases lay in between. CDR3 protein: CASSPPGTDTQYF. CDR3 nucleotide sequence: TGTGCCAGCAGCCCACCCGGCACAGATACGCAGTATTTT. Variable domain in full (rest from reference TRBV13 and TRBJ2-3): AAGVIQSPRHLIKEKRETATLKCYPIPRHDTVYWYQQGPGQDPQFLISFYEKMQSDKGSIPDRFSAQQFSDYHSELNMSSLELGDSALYFCASSPPGTDTQYFGPGTRLTVL.

The J gene is TRBJ2-5, the V gene TRBV18, with a possible D match to TRBD1 (5 bases). CDR3 length: 15 amino acids. From germline, CDR1 is KGHSH and CDR2 LQKENI. V lost 0 bases, J lost 4 bases, and 12 bases lay in between. The DNA for the CDR3 is TGTGCCAGCTCACCACCGGTCAGGGTCAGAGAGACCCAGTACTTC. Amino acids: CASSPPVRVRETQYF.

The chain carries TRBV6-5 and TRBJ2-3, with D possibly TRBD2 on 6 matching bases. V was clipped by 7 bases and J by 2 bases, with 10 bases between them. The CDR3 extends over 13 amino acids. The germline CDR1 and CDR2 sequences are MNHEY and SVGAGI. CDR3 sequence (DNA): TGTGCCAGCACCTGGACTAACACAGATACGCAGTATTTT. Residues: CASTWTNTDTQYF.

This clone has a single count. This chain connects TRBV5-1 to TRBJ2-5; D is unclear. The germline CDR1 and CDR2 sequences are SGHRS and YFSETQ. CDR3 length: 14 residues. V was trimmed by 0 bases and J by 1 base, leaving 7 bases between them. For the CDR3, the DNA is TGCGCCAGCAGCTTGGGCGGCAGCCAAGAGACCCAGTACTTC. Translating it yields CASSLGGSQETQYF.

The chain combines TRBV4-2 with TRBJ1-1; 10 bases are shared with TRBD1. Germline trimming cut 5 bases from V and 6 bases from J; bases unmatched to any gene: 6. Germline CDR1 is LGHNA and CDR2 is YNFKEQ. There are 14 residues in the CDR3. In DNA, the CDR3 is TGTGCCAGCAGCATGACAGGGGGCGCGGCTGAAGCTTTCTTT. This gives the protein CASSMTGGAAEAFF.

The chain combines TRBV27 with TRBJ2-7, with D possibly TRBD1 on 5 matching bases. Deletions cut 2 bases from V and 6 bases from J, with 11 bases between. Germline CDR1 MNHEY, CDR2 SMNVEV (reference sequence). This CDR3 contains 13 residues. CDR3 coding DNA: TGTGCCAGCAGTTTACAACCAGGGTCCGAGCAGTACTTC. Translation: CASSLQPGSEQYF.

This clone is a singleton in its sample. The gene calls are TRBV2 and TRBJ2-3; 12 nucleotides align to TRBD1. The CDR3 is 17 residues long. J gave up 4 bases and V 6 bases, and 11 bases lay outside the gene matches. Per the germline V gene, CDR1 is SNHLY and CDR2 is FYNNEI. The CDR3 sequence is CASRLGTGGAIADTQYF. CDR3 in DNA: TGTGCCAGCAGGTTGGGGACAGGGGGCGCAATCGCAGATACGCAGTATTTT. Full variable domain (outside the CDR3, taken from reference TRBV2 and TRBJ2-3): EPEVTQTPSHQVTQMGQEVILRCVPISNHLYFYWYRQILGQKVEFLVSFYNNEISEKSEIFDDQFSVERPDGSNFTLKIRSTKLEDSAMYFCASRLGTGGAIADTQYFGPGTRLTVL.

V usage is TRBV18 and J usage is TRBJ1-1, with D unresolved. Trimming stripped 3 bases from V and 6 bases from J, with 11 bases between. Germline V lookup: CDR1 KGHSH, CDR2 LQKENI. The CDR3 loop spans 13 amino acids. The CDR3 spells CASSPAVQPEAFF. CDR3 DNA: TGTGCCAGCTCACCCGCGGTACAGCCTGAAGCTTTCTTT. Drawing the rest from reference TRBV18 and TRBJ1-1, the complete variable domain is NAGVMQNPRHLVRRRGQEARLRCSPMKGHSHVYWYRQLPEEGLKFMVYLQKENIIDESGMPKERFSAEFPKEGPSILRIQQVVRGDSAAYFCASSPAVQPEAFFGQGTRLTVV.

The J gene is TRBJ1-2, the V gene TRBV6-1; no clear D. The CDR3 is made up of 14 amino acids. Germline values: CDR1 MNHNS, CDR2 SASEGT. Trimming left V 3 bases short and J 4 bases short, with 12 bases between. The CDR3 protein is CASSDFGEVYGYTF. The CDR3 DNA follows: TGTGCCAGCAGTGATTTCGGGGAGGTCTATGGCTACACCTTC.

CDR3 nucleotide sequence: TGTGCCAGCAGCCCTAGGACACGGCTAACCTCTGGGGCCAACGTCCTGACTTTC. Translating it yields CASSPRTRLTSGANVLTF. V and J are TRBV11-2 and TRBJ2-6; D might be TRBD1 (5 bases). The CDR3 spans 18 residues. Germline CDR1 is SGHAT and CDR2 is FQNNGV. V gave up 5 bases and J gave up 0 bases, with 17 bases separating them. Variable domain in full (rest from reference TRBV11-2 and TRBJ2-6): EAGVAQSPRYKIIEKRQSVAFWCNPISGHATLYWYQQILGQGPKLLIQFQNNGVVDDSQLPKDRFSAERLKGVDSTLKIQPAKLEDSAVYLCASSPRTRLTSGANVLTFGAGSRLTVL.